These 7 T cell receptor beta chains were sequenced from one sample in a study of regulatory T cells in long-lasting Graves disease. Arm-PCR of CDR3 regions with iRepertoire HTBI primers generated TCR beta libraries. TCRdb redid the calling of the multiplex PCR reads with MiXCR, one entry per CDR3 protein. The sample lists roughly 430,000 distinct CDR3 sequences; under 25% were seen once. Stated time point: persistent/refractory GD, antithyroid drugs over 5 years with positive TRAb. The TCR library used RNA extracted from PBMCs. Material: peripheral blood mononuclear cells (PBMCs), obtained when the disease was refractory, from a patient treated with antithyroid drugs. These TCRs come from a female donor with Graves disease.

This clonotype was picked up many times. V is TRBV28 and J is TRBJ2-2, with a tentative D call TRBD1 (6 bases). Trimming removed 3 bases from V and 0 bases from J, with 8 bases in between. The germline gives CDR1 MDHEN, CDR2 SYDVKM. This CDR3 comprises 15 residues. The CDR3 nucleotides read TGTGCCAGCAGTTTTGGGGACACGAACACCGGGGAGCTGTTTTTT. Translated, it gives CASSFGDTNTGELFF.

This clonotype occurred a few times. This chain joins TRBV6-1 and TRBJ2-4; 7 nucleotides match TRBD1. Germline V gene lookup returns CDR1 MNHNS and CDR2 SASEGT. The junction had 9 bases not matched to a gene; V was cut back by 5 bases and J by 2 bases. CDR3 length equals 16 residues. The CDR3 coding sequence is TGTGCCAGCAGTATTTACAGGGGCCCTACCAAAAACATTCAGTACTTC. Translating gives CASSIYRGPTKNIQYF.

The chain has TRBV19 and TRBJ1-5; TRBD1 matches 8 bases. V lost 7 bases and J lost 1; bases outside the gene matches: 6. CDR3 size: 15 residues. CDR1 LNHDA and CDR2 SQIVND come from the germline V gene (reference sequence). CDR3 sequence (DNA): TGTGCCAGTACTCGGGACAGGTGGAGCAATCAGCCCCAGCATTTT. It is translated as CASTRDRWSNQPQHF. Full variable domain (rest looked up from reference TRBV19 and TRBJ1-5): DGGITQSPKYLFRKEGQNVTLSCEQNLNHDAMYWYRQDPGQGLRLIYYSQIVNDFQKGDIAEGYSVSREKKESFPLTVTSAQKNPTAFYLCASTRDRWSNQPQHFGDGTRLSIL.

This chain connects TRBV7-9 to TRBJ2-7, with TRBD2 identical over 8 bases. The germline gives CDR1 SEHNR, CDR2 FQNEAQ (reference sequence). Trimming cost V 4 bases and J 7 bases; bases outside gene matches: 9. This CDR3 spans 14 amino acids. DNA for the CDR3: TGTGCCAGCAGCTCCGGGACTAGTGTAGAAGAGCAGTACTTC. This codes for CASSSGTSVEEQYF.

The CDR3: CASSPDRQGVAGELFF. DNA for the CDR3: TGTGCCAGCAGCCCAGACCGACAGGGAGTCGCCGGGGAGCTGTTTTTT. The rearrangement links TRBV5-4 to TRBJ2-2, with 7 bases aligning to TRBD1. The germline CDR1 and CDR2 sequences are SGHNT and YYREEE (reference sequence). The CDR3 length is 16 residues. The J segment lost 6 bases and the V segment lost 4 bases, leaving 12 bases of the junction unmatched. The full variable domain, with the rest looked up from reference TRBV5-4 and TRBJ2-2, is ETGVTQSPTHLIKTRGQQVTLRCSSQSGHNTVSWYQQALGQGPQFIFQYYREEENGRGNFPPRFSGLQFPNYSSELNVNALELDDSALYLCASSPDRQGVAGELFFGEGSRLTVL.

There are a few counts of this clonotype. V usage is TRBV19 and J usage is TRBJ2-5; D might be TRBD2 (5 bases). CDR3 length: 13 residues. V was cut by 5 bases and J by 8 bases, with 15 bases left in between. Germline V CDR1 and CDR2: LNHDA, SQIVND (reference sequence). The CDR3 sequence: CASSFGLQDTQYF. CDR3 nucleotides: TGTGCCAGTAGTTTCGGACTCCAGGATACCCAGTACTTC.

This clonotype occurred many times. J is TRBJ2-7 and V is TRBV20-1; the match to TRBD2 covers 7 bases. This CDR3 is built from 11 residues. Germline V gene sequence: CDR1 DFQATT, CDR2 SNEGSKA (reference sequence). V dropped 6 bases and J dropped 6; count of bases not matched to a gene: 5. CDR3 residues: CSAQTGGEQYF. In DNA form, the CDR3 reads TGCAGTGCCCAAACGGGGGGCGAGCAGTACTTC.